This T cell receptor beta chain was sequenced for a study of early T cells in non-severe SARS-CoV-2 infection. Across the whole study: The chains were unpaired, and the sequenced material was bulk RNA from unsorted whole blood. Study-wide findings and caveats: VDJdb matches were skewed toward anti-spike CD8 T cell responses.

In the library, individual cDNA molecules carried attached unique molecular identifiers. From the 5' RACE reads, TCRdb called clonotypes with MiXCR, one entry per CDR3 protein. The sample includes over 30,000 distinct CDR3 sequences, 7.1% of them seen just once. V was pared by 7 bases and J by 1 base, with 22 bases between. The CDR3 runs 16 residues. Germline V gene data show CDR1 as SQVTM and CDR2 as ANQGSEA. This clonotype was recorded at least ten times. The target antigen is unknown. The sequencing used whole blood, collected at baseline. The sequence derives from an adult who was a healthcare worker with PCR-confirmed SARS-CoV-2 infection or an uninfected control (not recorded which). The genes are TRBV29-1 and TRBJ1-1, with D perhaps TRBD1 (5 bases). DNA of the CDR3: TGCAGCGCCACGGGGGTACTACAGGCACAGAACACTGAAGCTTTCTTT. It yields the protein CSATGVLQAQNTEAFF.